This TCR beta chain was sequenced in a study of OX40 agonist ivuxolimab in advanced cancers. Study results and caveats: It was not determined which antigens were specifically recognized by the peripheral T cells that had undergone clonal expansion. Averaging showed that CD8+ T cells had more expanded clones than CD4+ did.

This clone was found once. The antigen is undetermined. If patients had autoimmune disease history or systemic immunosuppression, they were excluded. CDR3 length equals 12 residues. The V gene's germline CDR1 is MNHNS and CDR2 SASEGT. The germline V and J ends were trimmed by 2 bases and 4 bases, with 5 bases remaining between them. Clones were sequenced by immunoSEQ multiplex PCR, and TCRdb holds only the in-frame ones, with some missing. The sample yields 35,000 to 45,000 clones, over 60% seen once. The rearrangement links TRBV6-1 to TRBJ1-1; the D is unclear. The source was CD4+ or CD8+ T cells sorted from blood, collected in a trial of the OX40 agonist ivuxolimab. This receptor was identified in an adult with an advanced solid tumor such as melanoma, head and neck, liver or kidney cancer. This CDR3 reads CASSEFSTEAFF. CDR3 nucleotide sequence: TGTGCCAGCAGTGAATTCAGCACTGAAGCTTTCTTT.